A selection of T cell receptor beta chains follows, all from one sample in a study of shared clonotypes between healthy human individuals. Measured with immunoSEQ multiplex PCR; TCRdb has only the in-frame clones, and not every one. The sample lists 530,000 or so clones, roughly 79% occurring once. The sample taken for sequencing was PBMCs. The receptors come from a woman aged 40 to 55 in good health. Some clones in this sample may be carry-over from other donors' samples. CDR3s include the opening cysteine and the closing phenylalanine or tryptophan. The D gene is left open where the match is weak. Rows may omit the clone size; those that give it use once, few, many or a size class.

length	V	size	J	D	DNA	CDR3
13	TRBV2	.	TRBJ2-7	.	TGTGCCAGCAGTGAAAGTATAGACCTCGAGCAGTACTTC	CASSESIDLEQYF
21	TRBV7-6	.	TRBJ1-3	TRBD1	TGTGCCAGCAGCTTGAGTGGACAGGGGCGCAACGCCCGCGTCTCTGGAAACACCATATATTTT	CASSLSGQGRNARVSGNTIYF
16	TRBV19	.	TRBJ1-4	.	TGTGCCAGTAGCCACCCAGGCGGGAGTTCTAATGAAAAACTGTTTTTT	CASSHPGGSSNEKLFF
16	TRBV10-3	.	TRBJ2-1	.	TGTGCCATCAGTGTAGGGGAAGATGTCTCCTACAATGAGCAGTTCTTC	CAISVGEDVSYNEQFF
18	TRBV9	.	TRBJ1-3	TRBD1	TGTGCCAGCAGCGTAGAGGACAGGGGTGGGGTTGGTGGAAACACCATATATTTT	CASSVEDRGGVGGNTIYF
14	TRBV19	.	TRBJ2-3	.	TGTGCCAGTAGTATTGGGGGAGGCACAGATACGCAGTATTTT	CASSIGGGTDTQYF
14	TRBV7-2	.	TRBJ2-7	.	TGTGCCAGCAGCTTAGCCTCAGGGGCACCCGAGCAGTACTTC	CASSLASGAPEQYF
13	TRBV28	few	TRBJ2-7	.	TGTGCCAGCAGGTCGGACGGCACCTACGAGCAGTACTTC	CASRSDGTYEQYF
15	TRBV6-5	.	TRBJ2-4	.	TGTGCCAGCAGTCTATCCAGCCACATCGGGCGGATTCAGTACTTC	CASSLSSHIGRIQYF
16	TRBV2	once	TRBJ2-1	TRBD2	TGTGCCAGCAGTGAAGGCGGGAGGTCCTCCTACAATGAGCAGTTCTTC	CASSEGGRSSYNEQFF
14	TRBV5-1	.	TRBJ1-1	.	TGCGCCAGCAGCTGGACGGCGGAAGACACTGAAGCTTTCTTT	CASSWTAEDTEAFF
15	TRBV7-9	.	TRBJ2-5	TRBD1	TGTGCCAGCAGAACCGGGACAGGGATACAAGAGACCCAGTACTTC	CASRTGTGIQETQYF
17	TRBV11-2	few	TRBJ2-7	TRBD1	TGTGCCAGCAGCTTAAACTCCGGGACAGGGGAGACCTACGAGCAGTACTTC	CASSLNSGTGETYEQYF
13	TRBV11-3	few	TRBJ2-3	.	TGTGCCAGCTCAGGGGGAGGAACAGATACGCAGTATTTT	CASSGGGTDTQYF
15	TRBV5-1	once	TRBJ2-1	TRBD1	TGCGCCAGCAGCTTGGTCGACAGGGACTACAATGAGCAGTTCTTC	CASSLVDRDYNEQFF
15	TRBV7-3	few	TRBJ2-1	TRBD2	TGTGCCAGCAGCTTAGGGACTAACCGGGCAAGTGAGCAGTTCTTC	CASSLGTNRASEQFF
12	TRBV28	.	TRBJ1-5	.	TGTGCCAGCAGTTGGGTCGCCCAGCCCCAGCATTTT	CASSWVAQPQHF
17	TRBV9	.	TRBJ2-5	TRBD2	TGTGCCAGCAGCAAAAGCGGGAGGAGGGGCAACCAAGAGACCCAGTACTTC	CASSKSGRRGNQETQYF
13	TRBV15	.	TRBJ2-5	.	TGTGCCACCAGCAGAGGGCCTTGGGAGACCCAGTACTTC	CATSRGPWETQYF
15	TRBV30	few	TRBJ1-1	.	TGTGCCTGGAGTGTACCAGGACAGAGGCCCCTCCAAGCTTTCTTT	CAWSVPGQRPLQAFF